The sequence of this T cell receptor (beta chain) was determined in a study of shared clonotypes between healthy human individuals (dated by TCRdb to between 2020 and 2021). Study-level background: The cohort included a few men and a couple of women between 18 and 49 years of age. Per donor, three plates each were used for CD4 naive and CD4 memory, two for CD8 naive, and one for CD8 memory. To estimate repertoire size and how much clonotype sharing occurs between individuals, the study deeply sequenced the blood TCR repertoires of about five healthy adults. To increase sequencing depth and limit assay-specific biases, different laboratories used diverse techniques to prepare libraries and sequence TCR repertoires. Each donor's leukapheresis produced roughly between roughly 0.85 and 9.5 billion PBMCs. Overall study results and their limits: Compared with non-shared clonotypes, the clonotypes found in all four sorted-subset donors had higher generation probabilities. Naive subsets generally had larger estimated clonotype richness than memory subsets did. Pairwise subsampling indicated that sequencing depth was expected to affect the degree of clonotype sharing among donors. Because the study included a small number of donors, the genetic and exposure-history diversity represented was limited. Only blood was sampled, and tissue TCR repertoires likely differ from those in blood. Across four donors, about 5.2% of naive CD4, approximately 3.6% of naive CD8, around 2.1% of memory CD4, and 0.4% to 0.45% of memory CD8 clonotypes were shared. Rarefaction of sorted-subset datasets indicated incomplete sequencing despite the large sequencing depth.

TCR CDR3 regions were amplified from genomic DNA by multiplex PCR using the deep immunoSEQ assay. For each cell subset, the extracted genomic DNA was distributed evenly across all wells of several immunoSEQ 96-well plates, and each plate served as one replicate. For sorted subsets, each replicate PCR was loaded with 200 ng genomic DNA, equivalent to roughly 30,000 T cell genomes. The purified libraries were quantified using a Qubit 3.0 fluorometer, sized with a Bioanalyzer 2100, and then quantified again using the KAPA Library Quantification kit. Every immunoSEQ 96-well plate was sequenced on a dedicated single-read 150-cycle Illumina NextSeq 550 flow cell. As for the original processing: Because the immunoSEQ output held only junctional sequences and lacked quality scores, the filtering could not match the filtering applied to full-length reads. To assign V/J genes and CDR3, sequences were annotated against IMGT germline references using PyIR, a Python wrapper for IgBLAST v1.9. Reads with weak V/J assignments (E-value above 1e-6), missing CDR3, stop codons, out-of-frame junctions, or ambiguous translated residues were removed. V3J clonotypes were defined as sequences sharing an identical inferred V gene, J gene, and CDR3 amino acid sequence. The percentage overlap between two repertoires was calculated by dividing the number of shared unique clonotypes by the size of the smaller repertoire. Repertoire richness was assessed with RTK rarefaction, the Chao1 estimator, and Recon v2.1 estimates of unobserved clonotypes. OLGA was used to compute generation probabilities for all TCRbeta clonotypes that the gDNA method yielded from a handful of donors. TCRdb took over this immuneACCESS table, retaining in-frame rearrangements with V and J assigned. Such tables are incomplete; in checked studies, under half of the missing clones stem from an unresolved V gene, and the remainder is unexplained. V, J and clone size are those of that table, while D and trimming were read from the DNA. The sample table records some 630,000 clones; 60% to 80% of these occur just once. 1.8% of the sample comes from the top ten.

Based on the germline V gene (reference sequence), the CDR1 and CDR2 sequences are LNHDA and SQIVND. The CDR3, cysteine through phenylalanine, is 12 amino acids long. Just the 36-base CDR3 DNA is kept, in frame starting at base 1. V was cut back by 9 bases and J by 3 bases, leaving a gap of 11 bases between them. A remark on this clone: Its antigen is still unknown. The record has no base qualities; no much larger clone is one base away.

Donors were healthy HIV-negative adults with no recently reported acute infections or vaccinations. Only Caucasian adults living in Nashville, Tennessee, USA were represented among the donors. CD4+ T cells were enriched through magnetic negative selection, after which naive cells were positively selected on CD45RA and the remaining negative fraction served as the memory subset. Blood was obtained by leukapheresis, after which PBMCs were separated by Ficoll-Histopaque density gradient centrifugation and cryopreserved in liquid nitrogen vapor phase. Purity and quantity of every magnetically sorted T cell population were checked by analytical flow cytometry. Genomic DNA was isolated from each sorted fraction and quantified by UV absorbance on a Nanodrop 2000c.

Sequencing input: memory CD4+ T cells sorted from blood. The label giving this sample's cell subset or site can be read as: CD45RA-negative fraction. The sequence joins TRBV19 to TRBJ1-2; the D gene remains uncertain. This clonotype originated in a woman aged 25 to 45 in good health. The DNA sequence reads TGTGCCAGCAAAGCAGGCGACTATGGCTACACCTTC. This is translated as CASKAGDYGYTF.